This T cell receptor beta chain was documented in a study of CD8 T cells in Susac syndrome. About the research overall: There were Susac syndrome patients who were therapy-naive at blood draw, others on corticosteroids, and others on intravenous immunoglobulin alone.

Random-hexamer reverse transcription was applied to about 0.45 to 1 ug RNA. immunoSEQ multiplex PCR amplified TCR beta CDR3 across 54 Vbeta, 13 Jbeta. MiXCR was run by TCRdb on the immunoSEQ multiplex PCR reads, yielding one entry per CDR3 protein. Of roughly 110,000 distinct CDR3 sequences listed, roughly 95% were seen once; the top ten hold about 0.42%. This CDR3 has 16 residues. The J segment lost 2 bases and the V segment lost 7 bases, leaving 8 bases of the junction unmatched. The CD8+ and CD4+ T cells were negatively isolated, with the TEMRA cells enriched by FACS. The genes are TRBV12-3 or TRBV12-4 and TRBJ2-3; 11 bases match TRBD1. The sample consisted of CD8+ T cells from PBMCs. The sequence was obtained from a human donor with Susac syndrome. CDR3 loop: CASTSGDRGDTDTQYF. CDR3 DNA: TGTGCCAGCACCTCAGGGGACAGGGGGGACACAGATACGCAGTATTTT.